A selection of T cell receptor beta chains follows, all from one sample in a study of blood T cell repertoires in COVID-19. Clones were sequenced by immunoSEQ multiplex PCR, and TCRdb holds only the in-frame ones, with some missing. Here the sample spans approximately 140,000 clones, 80% to 90% being singletons. Sequencing input: peripheral blood. The receptors were gathered from an older man with acute or convalescent COVID-19. Each CDR3 is given with its conserved first and last residue. D genes are given only for firm matches. Part of the rows lack a size; the others show once, few, many or a class for expanded clones.

abundance	j_gene	v_gene	d_gene	CDR3nt	CDR3aa
-	TRBJ2-1	TRBV7-9	-	TGTGCCAGCAGCGTGGGCCGGAAGCAGTTCTTC	CASSVGRKQFF
-	TRBJ1-5	TRBV18	-	TGTGCCAGCTCACCGGAGGGGTGGGGACCCCAGCATTTT	CASSPEGWGPQHF
-	TRBJ2-3	TRBV6-5	TRBD2	TGTGCCAGCAGCAACCTAGCGGGAGTCTCAGATACGCAGTATTTT	CASSNLAGVSDTQYF
-	TRBJ1-2	TRBV24-1	-	TGTGCCACCAGTGATCCCCCTAGGGGGTCCTATGGCTACACCTTC	CATSDPPRGSYGYTF
-	TRBJ2-7	TRBV5-8	TRBD1	TGTGCCAGCAGCTTGAGACAGGGCTACGAGCAGTACTTC	CASSLRQGYEQYF
-	TRBJ1-4	TRBV6-5	-	TGTGCCAGCAGTTTTCAGGGGACTAATGAAAAACTGTTTTTT	CASSFQGTNEKLFF
-	TRBJ2-2	TRBV5-1	TRBD2	TGCGCCAGCAGCTTGGGGCTAGCGGGACCCGGGGAGCTGTTTTTT	CASSLGLAGPGELFF
-	TRBJ2-3	TRBV29-1	-	TGCAGCGCAGACAGCTCAGATACGCAGTATTTT	CSADSSDTQYF
-	TRBJ1-3	TRBV14	-	TGTGCCAGCAGCCAAGATTGGCAGTACACCATATATTTT	CASSQDWQYTIYF
-	TRBJ2-3	TRBV7-8	-	TGTGCCAGCAGCTTAGCTCCAGGGTCAGATACGCAGTATTTT	CASSLAPGSDTQYF
-	TRBJ2-1	TRBV7-2	TRBD2	TGTGCCAGCACCACCGCTCGGACTAGCGGCTACAATGAGCAGTTCTTC	CASTTARTSGYNEQFF
once	TRBJ2-3	TRBV7-6	-	TGTGCCAGCAGCTTGATGGCATCTAGCACAGATACGCAGTATTTT	CASSLMASSTDTQYF
-	TRBJ1-3	TRBV18	-	TGTGCCAGCTCACCAGTCGGGAGCTCTGGAAACACCATATATTTT	CASSPVGSSGNTIYF
-	TRBJ2-2	TRBV28	-	TGTGCCAGCGGCAGGGGGGATACCGGGGAGCTGTTTTTT	CASGRGDTGELFF
-	TRBJ2-7	TRBV2	TRBD1	TGTGCCAGCAGAGGGACAGGGGGGCTTACGGAGCAGTACTTC	CASRGTGGLTEQYF
-	TRBJ1-5	TRBV30	-	TGTGCCTGGAGTTCAGGGTCTCGGCCCCAGCATTTT	CAWSSGSRPQHF
-	TRBJ1-1	TRBV19	TRBD1	TGTGCCAGTAGTTACGGGACAGGGCAAACTGAAGCTTTCTTT	CASSYGTGQTEAFF
once	TRBJ2-5	TRBV18	TRBD2	TGTGCCAGCTCACCTAGCGGGACCCAAGAGACCCAGTACTTC	CASSPSGTQETQYF
few	TRBJ2-7	TRBV9	TRBD1	TGTGCCAGCAGCCCCCGACAGGGGGCGCGCGAGCAGTACTTC	CASSPRQGAREQYF
-	TRBJ1-6	TRBV27	-	TGTGCCAGCAGTTTATCCGGAGGGCCTAATTCACCCCTCCACTTT	CASSLSGGPNSPLHF
-	TRBJ2-7	TRBV4-3	-	TGCGCCAGCAGCCAAGATAGGCTAGAGCAGCAGTACTTC	CASSQDRLEQQYF
-	TRBJ2-3	TRBV9	TRBD2	TGTGCCAGCAGCCCGCGACTAGCGGGAGTTGCCACAGATACGCAGTATTTT	CASSPRLAGVATDTQYF
once	TRBJ2-5	TRBV3-1/TRBV3-2	-	TGTGCCAGCAGCCCAGGGGAGACCCAGTACTTC	CASSPGETQYF
-	TRBJ1-5	TRBV19	-	TGTGCCAGTAGTATCTTGGGAGGTGGCAATCAGCCCCAGCATTTT	CASSILGGGNQPQHF
-	TRBJ2-7	TRBV7-9	TRBD2	TGTGCCAGCAGCGACCTAGCGGGAGGAACCTACGAGCAGTACTTC	CASSDLAGGTYEQYF
-	TRBJ2-1	TRBV2	TRBD2	TGTGCCAGCAGTGTAGCGGGAGCTGAGCAGTTCTTC	CASSVAGAEQFF